This T cell receptor (beta chain) was observed in a study of T cell responses to AZD1222 COVID-19 vaccine. Whole-study context: Some second doses came at about 4 weeks and others at about 12 weeks; these were pooled.

Germline CDR1 and CDR2: SGHRS and YFSETQ. The germline V and J ends were trimmed by 4 bases and 3 bases, with 8 bases remaining between them. The CDR3 contains 12 residues. Study-wide results and caveats: Donor demographics were predominantly white British with a female majority; clonal diversity may be underestimated. Just a handful of AZD1222 recipients were seropositive at baseline.

The repertoire was sequenced with immunoSEQ multiplex PCR; TCRdb's copy has only in-frame clones and lacks some. The sample shows 75,000 to 100,000 clones, around 91% of them seen only once. This clone was observed a single time. Its specificity is not known. The sample consisted of peripheral blood, taken on day 0 of AZD1222 vaccination. The chain joins TRBV5-1 to TRBJ2-7; D not resolved. This TCR was recovered from an adult in good health. CDR3: CASSLQNYEQYF. Here the CDR3 DNA reads TGCGCCAGCAGCCTACAGAACTACGAGCAGTACTTC.